This record looks at one T cell receptor (beta chain) sequence and its context. The target antigen is unknown. Researchers ran the assay at a deep level. TCRdb keeps only in-frame clones here, not all; method: immunoSEQ multiplex PCR. The sample includes about 2 million clones, over 85% of them seen just once. This record comes from a study of shared clonotypes between healthy human individuals. Overall study context: Each donor contributed plates that comprised three CD4 naive, three CD4 memory, two CD8 naive and one CD8 memory.

The study, taken as a whole, reports: Shared across four donors were 4% to 5% of the naive CD4 clonotypes. Memory subsets generally showed smaller estimated richness than naive subsets did.

The germline V gene has CDR1 SGHAT and CDR2 FQNNGV. V was clipped by 4 bases and J by 2 bases; unmatched bases: 7. The CDR3 extends over 15 amino acids. The TCR sequence derives from a man aged 18-30 years in good health. Sequencing was done on a sample of naive CD4+ T cells sorted from blood. Subset noted: CD45RA+ positively selected. The J gene is TRBJ2-7, the V gene TRBV11-2; 8 bases are a match to TRBD1. The CDR3 loop is CASSSYRGNTYEQYF. DNA for the CDR3: TGTGCCAGCAGCTCCTACAGGGGGAACACCTACGAGCAGTACTTC. Complete variable domain (other parts from reference TRBV11-2 and TRBJ2-7): EAGVAQSPRYKIIEKRQSVAFWCNPISGHATLYWYQQILGQGPKLLIQFQNNGVVDDSQLPKDRFSAERLKGVDSTLKIQPAKLEDSAVYLCASSSYRGNTYEQYFGPGTRLTVT.